Listed here is a single T cell receptor beta chain. The record originates from a study of blood T cell repertoires in COVID-19. Sequencing used immunoSEQ multiplex PCR; TCRdb keeps in-frame clones, though not all of them. The repertoire includes approximately 130,000 clones, around 87% of them detected once, and 15% to 20% sits in the top ten. V lost 0 bases, J lost 5 bases, and 11 bases lay in between. The CDR3 contains 14 residues. Germline V gives CDR1 SGHRS, CDR2 YFSETQ. The material sequenced was peripheral blood. The chain uses TRBV5-1 and TRBJ2-5; D remains unclear. The receptor's source is a woman between 50 and 59 years old who had recovered from COVID-19. CDR3 in amino acids: CASSLAAPGETQYF. The CDR3 nucleotides read TGCGCCAGCAGCTTGGCGGCCCCCGGGGAGACCCAGTACTTC.